This T cell receptor beta chain was identified during a study of blood T cell repertoires in COVID-19. Study-wide background: T cells, B-cell-depleted T cells, or PBMCs provided the cDNA or gDNA that served as material.

The CDR3 extends over 13 amino acids. The germline CDR1 and CDR2 sequences are KGHSH and LQKENI. Trimming at V came to 5 bases and at J to 7 bases, leaving 6 bases not matched to a gene. Produced via immunoSEQ multiplex PCR; TCRdb's table is partial and in-frame only. The repertoire has over 200,000 clones, about 91% of them found once; the top ten carry 10%. The chain recombines TRBV18 with TRBJ2-5; TRBD1 matches at 8 bases. This receptor was identified in a man younger than 35 with acute COVID-19. The source material was PBMCs or T cells enriched from blood (not recorded which). The CDR3 DNA reads as TGTGCCAGCTCAACGGGACAGGATGGGACCCAGTACTTC. Its translation: CASSTGQDGTQYF.